Below are 8 T cell receptor beta chains sequenced from a single sample in a study of glioma-infiltrating T cells. The iRepertoire nested amplicon-rescue multiplex PCR amplified TCR alpha and beta CDR3s from RNA. One entry per CDR3 protein, called by TCRdb with MiXCR from the multiplex PCR reads. The table includes 100,000 to 150,000 distinct CDR3 sequences, less than 30% detected once. Sequenced material: glioma tissue, nonneoplastic brain tissue, or PBMCs (not recorded which). The receptors were gathered from a human donor with low-grade glioma or glioblastoma, undergoing nonglioma brain surgery, or in good health (not recorded which).

This clonotype was counted ten times or more. The V and J genes are TRBV6-6 and TRBJ2-7; D ambiguous. Trimming pared 2 bases from V and 3 bases from J, leaving 8 bases between. The CDR3 length is 13 residues. Germline V CDR1 and CDR2: MNHNY, SVGAGI (reference sequence). CDR3 in DNA: TGTGCCAGCAGTTACCCTTATCTCTACGAGCAGTACTTC. Translated: CASSYPYLYEQYF.

This clonotype was seen ten or more times. The chain uses TRBV4-3 and TRBJ1-2; TRBD1 matches 7 bases. The CDR3 extends over 16 amino acids. The V and J ends lost 0 bases and 1 base, in that order; junction bases with no gene match: 5. CDR1 and CDR2 (germline): LGHNA, YSLEER. Written as DNA, the CDR3 is TGCGCCAGCAGCCAAGAAGGAACAGGGGATAACTATGGCTACACCTTC. Its translation: CASSQEGTGDNYGYTF.

J is TRBJ1-3 and V is TRBV6-1, with D possibly matching TRBD1 (6 bases). The V gene lost 5 bases and the J gene lost 4 bases, with 15 bases spanning the gap. This CDR3 has 15 residues. The germline gives CDR1 MNHNS, CDR2 SASEGT. CDR3 sequence: CASSPWTVLGNTIYF. The CDR3 nucleotides are TGTGCCAGCAGTCCGTGGACAGTCCTAGGAAACACCATATATTTT.

On this clonotype: This may come from a read error, since a much larger clone is one base off. The V gene is TRBV5-5, the J gene TRBJ2-7; D assignment may be TRBD1 or TRBD2 (5 bases each). This CDR3 has 14 amino acids. The V end was cut by 4 bases, the J end by 2 bases, with 13 bases between. The germline gives CDR1 SGHKS, CDR2 YYEKEE (reference sequence). The CDR3 region is CASSVTGATYEQYF. The CDR3 nucleotides read TGTGCCAGCAGCGTAACCGGGGCCACCTACGAGCAGTACTTC.

Many counts were recorded for this clonotype. The gene calls are TRBV27 and TRBJ2-7, with 10 bases that match TRBD1. J was trimmed by 6 bases and V by 7 bases; bases with no gene match: 6. Germline values: CDR1 MNHEY, CDR2 SMNVEV (reference sequence). The CDR3 has 13 amino acids. CDR3 in amino acids: CASTETGGAEQYF. In DNA form, the CDR3 reads TGTGCCAGCACGGAGACAGGGGGCGCCGAGCAGTACTTC.

This clonotype occurred many times. V usage is TRBV7-2 and J usage is TRBJ2-7; 8 nucleotides match TRBD2. V shed 0 bases, J shed 5 bases, and the junction held 6 bases outside the gene matches. Germline V gene lookup returns CDR1 SGHTA and CDR2 FQGNSA. The CDR3 covers 15 residues. The CDR3 DNA is TGTGCCAGCAGCTTAGCGAGCGGGAGAACCCACGAGCAGTACTTC. It encodes CASSLASGRTHEQYF.

This clonotype has just one count. This may arise from a read error, as a much more abundant clone is one base away. This sequence joins TRBV2 and TRBJ2-3; a possible D gene is TRBD2 (6 bases). V shed 3 bases and J shed 0 bases, with 10 bases lying between them. Germline V gene sequence: CDR1 SNHLY, CDR2 FYNNEI. This CDR3 contains 15 residues. The CDR3 region is CASSEDGGSTDTQYF. The CDR3 DNA reads as TGTGCCAGCAGTGAGGACGGGGGAAGCACAGATACGCAGTATTTT.

Comment on this clonotype: This could be a read error, since a much larger clone is one nucleotide away. The V and J genes are TRBV4-1 and TRBJ1-3; D gene ambiguous. The germline V gene encodes CDR1 MGHRA and CDR2 YSYEKL. This CDR3 is built from 16 residues. Here the CDR3 reads CSSSQEAASSGNTIYF. The CDR3 DNA follows: TGCTCCAGCAGCCAAGAAGCCGCGAGCTCTGGAAACACCATATATTTT.